The 19 T cell receptor beta chains below come from one sample, sequenced in a study of beta chain features in type 1 diabetes. Expressed TCRB transcripts were sequenced, since all the RNA that had been isolated was reverse transcribed. The assay was immunoSEQ multiplex PCR, and TCRdb's table has in-frame clones only and misses some. The profile covers about 410,000 clones, with around 13% appearing a single time and 0.03% to 0.04% taken by the ten largest. Sequencing was carried out using naive CD4+ T cells from blood. The source of these receptors is a man aged 25 to 45 in good health.

The table lists this clone with a few counts. This chain uses TRBV6-6 with TRBJ2-3, with TRBD2 identical over 9 bases. V dropped 7 bases and J dropped 3; count of bases not matched to a gene: 8. Germline CDR1 and CDR2: MNHNY and SVGAGI (reference sequence). The CDR3 spans 15 residues. The DNA for the CDR3 is TGTGCCAGCATTGGAGCGGGAGGTTGGACAGATACGCAGTATTTT. Translation gives CASIGAGGWTDTQYF.

The chain's CDR3 is CASSLLAGNTEAFF. The CDR3 DNA sequence: TGTGCCAGCAGCCTGCTAGCAGGCAACACTGAAGCTTTCTTT. The rearrangement links TRBV27 to TRBJ1-1; D is undetermined. Germline V gives CDR1 MNHEY, CDR2 SMNVEV (reference sequence). CDR3 length: 14 amino acids. V was shortened by 6 bases and J by 2 bases, with 13 bases between the two germline ends.

The chain has TRBV7-2 and TRBJ2-7; weak D call: TRBD2 (5 bases). Germline V CDR1 and CDR2: SGHTA, FQGNSA. The CDR3 sequence is 14 residues long. Trimming stripped 5 bases from V and 0 bases from J, with 11 bases between. CDR3 bases: TGTGCCAGCAGCGCCGGACTCCACTCCTACGAGCAGTACTTC. Its translation is CASSAGLHSYEQYF.

The chain recombines TRBV7-8 with TRBJ1-1, with D unclear. The V gene's germline CDR1 is SGHVS and CDR2 FQNEAQ. V dropped 3 bases and J dropped 1 base, with 12 bases sitting between them. The CDR3 has 15 residues. The CDR3 DNA reads TGTGCCAGCAGCTTGTTGGGCCGGGCGAACACTGAAGCTTTCTTT. Translated, it gives CASSLLGRANTEAFF.

The genes are TRBV30 and TRBJ2-5; D gene ambiguous. Trimming left V 2 bases short and J 5 bases short, with 9 bases between. The germline CDR1 and CDR2 sequences are GTSNPN and SVGIG (reference sequence). The CDR3 has 12 amino acids. The CDR3 region is CAWSQVRETQYF. CDR3 bases: TGTGCCTGGAGTCAGGTCCGGGAGACCCAGTACTTC.

This clone came up a few times. This chain uses TRBV4-2 with TRBJ2-3; D unresolved. The CDR3 is 16 amino acids. The V and J ends lost 0 bases and 2 bases respectively, with 12 bases between them. Germline V gene lookup returns CDR1 LGHNA and CDR2 YNFKEQ. The CDR3 loop reads CASSQDTSVSTDTQYF. DNA for the CDR3: TGTGCCAGCAGCCAAGATACAAGCGTGTCCACAGATACGCAGTATTTT.

This clone was seen more than once but under ten times. The CDR3 sequence is CASSLGQSTYEQYF. DNA for the CDR3: TGCGCCAGCAGCTTAGGACAGTCAACCTACGAGCAGTACTTC. The chain is built from TRBV5-1 and TRBJ2-7; tentative D call: TRBD1 (6 bases). Germline-derived CDR1 and CDR2 are SGHRS and YFSETQ. The CDR3 is 14 amino acids. Trimming cost V 2 bases and J 2 bases, with 11 bases left between them.

This clone has only a few counts. CDR3 sequence: CASSLASGQETQYF. DNA for the CDR3: TGCGCCAGCAGCCTTGCCAGCGGGCAAGAGACCCAGTACTTC. V gene TRBV5-1 combines with J gene TRBJ2-5; tentatively, D is TRBD2 (6 bases). V shed 4 bases and J shed 2 bases, with 12 bases lying between them. The CDR3 extends over 14 amino acids. Germline V gene lookup returns CDR1 SGHRS and CDR2 YFSETQ.

The chain has TRBV9 and TRBJ1-1; unclear D gene. Looked up from germline, CDR1 is SGDLS and CDR2 is YYNGEE. CDR3 length: 13 residues. The germline V and J ends were trimmed by 2 bases and 0 bases, with 5 bases remaining between them. This CDR3 is CASSVTMNTEAFF. CDR3 bases: TGTGCCAGCAGCGTCACCATGAACACTGAAGCTTTCTTT.

This chain connects TRBV7-3 to TRBJ2-4; D may be TRBD1 or TRBD2 (5 bases each). This CDR3 comprises 15 residues. V was shortened by 1 base and J by 6 bases, with 13 bases between the two germline ends. The germline CDR1 and CDR2 sequences are SGHTA and FQGTGA. CDR3 protein: CASSLKGELGNIQYF. The CDR3 region has the DNA TGTGCCAGCAGCTTAAAAGGGGAGTTGGGAAACATTCAGTACTTC.

This chain connects TRBV27 to TRBJ1-4; perhaps TRBD1 as D (5 bases). The CDR3 is 13 amino acids. Germline V lookup: CDR1 MNHEY, CDR2 SMNVEV (reference sequence). V lost 2 bases and J 8 bases, leaving 9 bases between the germline ends. CDR3 residues: CASSLAGREKLFF. As DNA, the CDR3 is TGTGCCAGCAGTTTAGCAGGGCGGGAAAAACTGTTTTTT.

This chain links TRBV5-1 with TRBJ2-3; D perhaps matches TRBD1 (6 bases). Trimming removed 5 bases at V and 3 bases at J, with 10 bases between. The length of the CDR3 is 13 residues. Per germline, CDR1 SGHRS and CDR2 YFSETQ. The CDR3 loop reads CASRSTGTDTQYF. The CDR3 bases are TGCGCCAGCAGATCGACAGGAACAGATACGCAGTATTTT.

The rearrangement links TRBV7-2 to TRBJ2-3; 13 bases are shared with TRBD2. Trimming cost V 5 bases and J 3 bases; bases outside gene matches: 5. The CDR3 consists of 16 residues. Germline CDR1 reads SGHTA; CDR2 reads FQGNSA. The CDR3 sequence is CASSKRTSGRTDTQYF. CDR3 in DNA: TGTGCCAGCAGCAAGCGGACTAGCGGGAGAACAGATACGCAGTATTTT.

This rearrangement joins TRBV18 to TRBJ2-3; no firm D call. The ends were cut back, 1 base at V and 5 bases at J, with 7 bases in the middle. The germline gives CDR1 KGHSH, CDR2 LQKENI. This CDR3 has 13 residues. CDR3 coding DNA: TGTGCCAGCTCACCACGCCAACGAGATACGCAGTATTTT. Protein: CASSPRQRDTQYF.

The chain has TRBV30 and TRBJ2-2; 11 positions agree with TRBD2. Germline values: CDR1 GTSNPN, CDR2 SVGIG (reference sequence). V lost 6 bases, J lost 4 bases, and 7 bases stayed unmatched. This CDR3 is 15 amino acids long. This chain's CDR3 is CACPPGLAATGELFF. The CDR3 DNA reads TGTGCCTGTCCCCCGGGACTAGCGGCCACCGGGGAGCTGTTTTTT.

This clone was found a few times. The chain combines TRBV5-6 with TRBJ2-6; 8 bases agree with TRBD1. J lost 0 bases, V lost 4 bases, and 9 bases had no gene match. Germline-derived CDR1 and CDR2 are SGHDT and YYEEEE. The CDR3 spans 18 residues. The CDR3 protein is CASSSVTGAYSGANVLTF. The CDR3 DNA reads TGTGCCAGCAGCAGTGTGACAGGGGCCTACTCTGGGGCCAACGTCCTGACTTTC. Looking up the rest from reference TRBV5-6 and TRBJ2-6 gives the full variable domain: DAGVTQSPTHLIKTRGQQVTLRCSPKSGHDTVSWYQQALGQGPQFIFQYYEEEERQRGNFPDRFSGHQFPNYSSELNVNALLLGDSALYLCASSSVTGAYSGANVLTFGAGSRLTVL.

This clone was detected only a few times. The chain recombines TRBV7-2 with TRBJ1-1; possible D gene TRBD1, 6 bases. CDR1 SGHTA and CDR2 FQGNSA come from the germline V gene. Deletions cut 4 bases from V and 5 bases from J, with 14 bases between. The CDR3 runs 14 residues. CDR3 in DNA: TGTGCCAGCAGCTCCGACAGGAGAGGTACTGAAGCTTTCTTT. Encoded protein: CASSSDRRGTEAFF. The complete variable domain, with remaining parts taken from reference TRBV7-2 and TRBJ1-1, reads GAGVSQSPSNKVTEKGKDVELRCDPISGHTALYWYRQSLGQGLEFLIYFQGNSAPDKSGLPSDRFSAERTGGSVSTLTIQRTQQEDSAVYLCASSSDRRGTEAFFGQGTRLTVV.

This chain links TRBV9 with TRBJ1-6, with 8 bases that match TRBD1. V lost 1 base, J lost 6 bases, and 3 bases stayed unmatched. Germline V CDR1 and CDR2: SGDLS, YYNGEE. This CDR3 contains 15 residues. The CDR3 is CASSVRTGRNSPLHF. CDR3 DNA: TGTGCCAGCAGCGTACGGACAGGGCGTAATTCACCCCTCCACTTT.

The gene calls are TRBV4-2 and TRBJ2-3, with D perhaps TRBD2 (6 bases). CDR3 length: 12 residues. V was clipped by 0 bases and J by 10 bases, with 8 bases between them. CDR1 and CDR2 from the germline V gene are LGHNA and YNFKEQ. CDR3 coding DNA: TGTGCCAGCAGCCAAGAGGGGGAGGCGCAGTATTTT. It is translated as CASSQEGEAQYF.